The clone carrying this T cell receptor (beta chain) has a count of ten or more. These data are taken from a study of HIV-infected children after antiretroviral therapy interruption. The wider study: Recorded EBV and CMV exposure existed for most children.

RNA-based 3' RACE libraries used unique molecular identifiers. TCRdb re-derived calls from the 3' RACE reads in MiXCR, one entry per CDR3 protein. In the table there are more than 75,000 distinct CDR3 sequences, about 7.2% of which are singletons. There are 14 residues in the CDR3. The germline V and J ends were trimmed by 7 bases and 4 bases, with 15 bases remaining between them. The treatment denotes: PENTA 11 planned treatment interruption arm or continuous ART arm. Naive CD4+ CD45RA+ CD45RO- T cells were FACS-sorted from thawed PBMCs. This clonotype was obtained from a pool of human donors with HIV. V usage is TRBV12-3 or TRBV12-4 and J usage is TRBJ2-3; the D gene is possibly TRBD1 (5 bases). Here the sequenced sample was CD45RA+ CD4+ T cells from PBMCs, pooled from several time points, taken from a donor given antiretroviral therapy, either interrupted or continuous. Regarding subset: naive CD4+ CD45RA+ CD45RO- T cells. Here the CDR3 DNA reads TGTGCCAGCATTCTTGGGGCCTCCCCAGATACGCAGTATTTT. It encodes CASILGASPDTQYF.